This paragraph covers one T cell receptor beta chain sequence. This specimen comes from a study of T cells in Graves' hyperthyroidism and ophthalmopathy. TCR beta CDR3 regions were amplified from RNA. A set of HTBI primers served as the primers for a first-round RT-PCR of the TCR CDR3. TCRdb redid the calling of the multiplex PCR reads with MiXCR, one entry per CDR3 protein. This repertoire shows about 540,000 distinct CDR3 sequences, more than 45% found once; its top ten account for about 7.8%. Germline lookup yields CDR1 SGHVS and CDR2 FNYEAQ. The CDR3 consists of 14 residues. Trimming took off 3 bases at V and 14 bases at J, with 20 bases between the two ends.

The rearrangement uses TRBV7-6 and TRBJ1-5, with unresolved D. Material: peripheral blood or thyroid tissue (not recorded which). The sequence was collected from a woman aged 18-30 years with Graves' hyperthyroidism. CDR3 protein: CASSFDGSSSYEHF. The CDR3 DNA is TGTGCCAGCAGCTTCGACGGTTCATCGTCCTACGAGCATTTT. Based on the CDR3 plus reference TRBV7-6 and TRBJ1-5, the full variable domain is GAGVSQSPRYKVTKRGQDVALRCDPISGHVSLYWYRQALGQGPEFLTYFNYEAQQDKSGLPNDRFSAERPEGSISTLTIQRTEQRDSAMYRCASSFDGSSSYEHFGDGTRLSIL.